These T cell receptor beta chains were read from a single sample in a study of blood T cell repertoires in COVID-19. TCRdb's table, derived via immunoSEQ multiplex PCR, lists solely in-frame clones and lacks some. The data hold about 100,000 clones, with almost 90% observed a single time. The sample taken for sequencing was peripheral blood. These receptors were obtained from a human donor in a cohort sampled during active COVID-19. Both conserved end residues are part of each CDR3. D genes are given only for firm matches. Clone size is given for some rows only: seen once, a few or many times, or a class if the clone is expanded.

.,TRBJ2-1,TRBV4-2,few,TGTGCCAGCAGCCAAGTACCGGCGCGGGCCCAAAATGAGCAGTTCTTC,CASSQVPARAQNEQFF
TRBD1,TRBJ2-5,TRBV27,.,TGTGCCAGCAGTCATGGACAGGGTCCTGGAGAGACCCAGTACTTC,CASSHGQGPGETQYF
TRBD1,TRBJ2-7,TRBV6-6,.,TGTGCCAGCAGTCGACAGGGGCCCTACGAGCAGTACTTC,CASSRQGPYEQYF
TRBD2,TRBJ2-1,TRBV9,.,TGTGCCAGCAGCGTAGCTGGGACTAGCGGGAGGACGAACTCCTACAATGAGCAGTTCTTC,CASSVAGTSGRTNSYNEQFF
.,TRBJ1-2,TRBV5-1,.,TGCGCCAGCAGCCCCGAGCGGTATGGCTACACCTTC,CASSPERYGYTF
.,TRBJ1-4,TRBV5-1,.,TGCGCCAGCAGCTTGGACAGGGCGACAACTAATGAAAAACTGTTTTTT,CASSLDRATTNEKLFF
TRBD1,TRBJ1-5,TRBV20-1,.,TGCAGTGCTAGTTGGGGATTGGGACAGGGGACATATAGCAATCAGCCCCAGCATTTT,CSASWGLGQGTYSNQPQHF
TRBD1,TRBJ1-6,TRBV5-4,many,TGTGCCAGCAGCTTGGACAGGGGGCGGATGATTAATTCACCCCTCCACTTT,CASSLDRGRMINSPLHF
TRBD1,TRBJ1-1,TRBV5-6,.,TGTGCCAGCAGCTCCGACGACAGGGCGCCTGAAGCTTTCTTT,CASSSDDRAPEAFF
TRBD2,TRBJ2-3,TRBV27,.,TGTGCCAGCAGTTTATACTATAGCGGGAGGATTCCAGATACGCAGTATTTT,CASSLYYSGRIPDTQYF
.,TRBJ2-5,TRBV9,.,TGTGCCAGCAGCGAGGGGGTTGCAATACAAGAGACCCAGTACTTC,CASSEGVAIQETQYF
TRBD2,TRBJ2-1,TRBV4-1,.,TGCGCCAGCAGCGTAGCGGGAGGGTGGATCAATGAGCAGTTCTTC,CASSVAGGWINEQFF
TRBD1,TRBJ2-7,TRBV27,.,TGTGCCAGCAGTTTAAGGGCAGGGTCCGGGACAGGGCCCTACGAGCAGTACTTC,CASSLRAGSGTGPYEQYF
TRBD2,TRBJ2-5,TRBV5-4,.,TGTGCCAGCAGCTCCGGACGTCGGGGAGGGGCGGAGACCCAGTACTTC,CASSSGRRGGAETQYF
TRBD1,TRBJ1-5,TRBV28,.,TGTGCCAGCAGTTCGGGACAGGGCGGTTATCAGCCCCAGCATTTT,CASSSGQGGYQPQHF
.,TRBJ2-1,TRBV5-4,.,TGTGCCAGCAGCCTGCTCACGAGCGGGCAGTGGAATGAGCAGTTCTTC,CASSLLTSGQWNEQFF
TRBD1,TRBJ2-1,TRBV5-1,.,TGCGCCAGCAGCCCCGAGGGACAGGTCGGCAATGAGCAGTTCTTC,CASSPEGQVGNEQFF
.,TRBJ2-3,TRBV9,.,TGTGCCAGCAGCCCTCGGGACTCTCACACAGATACGCAGTATTTT,CASSPRDSHTDTQYF
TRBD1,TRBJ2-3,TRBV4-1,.,TGCGCCAGCAGCCAACCCATAAGGACAGGGGGCGCACCAGATACGCAGTATTTT,CASSQPIRTGGAPDTQYF
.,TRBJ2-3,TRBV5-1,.,TGCGCCAGCGCACTAGACCCGGGAGCTAGCACAGATACGCAGTATTTT,CASALDPGASTDTQYF
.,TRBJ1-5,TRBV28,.,TGTGCCAGCAGTTTAACCTATTGGGCGGGCGGCAATCAGCCCCAGCATTTT,CASSLTYWAGGNQPQHF
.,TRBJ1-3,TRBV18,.,TGTGCCAGCCGCGGTGACTTTCTTGGAAACACCATATATTTT,CASRGDFLGNTIYF
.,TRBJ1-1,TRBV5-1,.,TGCGCCAGCAGCCCCCAGCGTATGAACACTGAAGCTTTCTTT,CASSPQRMNTEAFF
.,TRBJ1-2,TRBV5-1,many,TGCGCCAGCAGCCACGGGGAATTTAACTATGGCTACACCTTC,CASSHGEFNYGYTF
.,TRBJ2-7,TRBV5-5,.,TGTGCCAGCAGCCAACAGGGAAGAGGCTACGAGCAGTACTTC,CASSQQGRGYEQYF
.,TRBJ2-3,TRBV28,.,TGTGCCAGCAGTTCGCGGGTTACCAGAATCTATACGCAGTATTTT,CASSSRVTRIYTQYF
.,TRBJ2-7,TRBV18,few,TGTGCCAGCTCATCCCAAACCTACGAGCAGTACTTC,CASSSQTYEQYF
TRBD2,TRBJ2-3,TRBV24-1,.,TGTGCCACCAGTGATTTGCTTGGGAGCGGGGCAGATACGCAGTATTTT,CATSDLLGSGADTQYF
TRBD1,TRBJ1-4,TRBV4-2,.,TGTGCCAGCAGCCGGATACAGGGGGGAGGGGAAAAACTGTTTTTT,CASSRIQGGGEKLFF